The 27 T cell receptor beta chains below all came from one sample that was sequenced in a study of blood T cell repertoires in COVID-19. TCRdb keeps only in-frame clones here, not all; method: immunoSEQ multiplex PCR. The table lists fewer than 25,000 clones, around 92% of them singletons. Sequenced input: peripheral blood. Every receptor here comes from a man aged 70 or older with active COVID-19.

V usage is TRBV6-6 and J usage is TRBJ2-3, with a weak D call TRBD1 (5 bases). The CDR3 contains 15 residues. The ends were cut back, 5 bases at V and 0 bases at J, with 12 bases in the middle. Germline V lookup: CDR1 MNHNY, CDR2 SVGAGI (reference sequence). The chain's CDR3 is CASSPGHASTDTQYF. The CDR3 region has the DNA TGTGCCAGCAGTCCCGGACATGCTAGCACAGATACGCAGTATTTT.

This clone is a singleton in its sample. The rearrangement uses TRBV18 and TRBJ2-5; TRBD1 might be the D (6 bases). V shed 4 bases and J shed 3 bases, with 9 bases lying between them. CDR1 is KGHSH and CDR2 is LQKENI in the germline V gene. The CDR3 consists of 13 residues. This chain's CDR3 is CASSLRTEETQYF. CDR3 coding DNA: TGTGCCAGCTCACTTCGGACAGAAGAGACCCAGTACTTC.

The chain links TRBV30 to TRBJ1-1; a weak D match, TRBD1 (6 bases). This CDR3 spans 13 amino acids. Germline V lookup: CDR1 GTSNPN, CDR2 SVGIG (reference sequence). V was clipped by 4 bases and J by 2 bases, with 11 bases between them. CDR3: CAWNQGTNTEAFF. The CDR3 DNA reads TGTGCCTGGAATCAGGGGACAAACACTGAAGCTTTCTTT.

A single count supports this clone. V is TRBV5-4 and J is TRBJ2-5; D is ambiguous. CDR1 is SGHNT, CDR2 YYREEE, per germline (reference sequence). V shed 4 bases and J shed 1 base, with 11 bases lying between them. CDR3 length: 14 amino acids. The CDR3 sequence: CASSRDLVQETQYF. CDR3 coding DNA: TGTGCCAGCAGCCGAGACTTGGTCCAAGAGACCCAGTACTTC.

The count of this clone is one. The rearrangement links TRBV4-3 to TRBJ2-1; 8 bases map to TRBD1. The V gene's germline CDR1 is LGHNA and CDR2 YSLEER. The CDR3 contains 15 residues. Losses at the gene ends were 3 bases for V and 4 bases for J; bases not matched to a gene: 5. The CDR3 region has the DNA TGCGCCAGCAGCCACTCCGGGACAGGTTACAATGAGCAGTTCTTC. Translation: CASSHSGTGYNEQFF.

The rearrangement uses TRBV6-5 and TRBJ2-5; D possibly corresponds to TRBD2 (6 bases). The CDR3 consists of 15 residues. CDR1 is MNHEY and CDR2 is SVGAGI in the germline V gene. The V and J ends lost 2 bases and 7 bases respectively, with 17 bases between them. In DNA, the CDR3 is TGTGCCAGCAGTTACGGCCCACGGGGGATAGGGACCCAGTACTTC. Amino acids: CASSYGPRGIGTQYF.

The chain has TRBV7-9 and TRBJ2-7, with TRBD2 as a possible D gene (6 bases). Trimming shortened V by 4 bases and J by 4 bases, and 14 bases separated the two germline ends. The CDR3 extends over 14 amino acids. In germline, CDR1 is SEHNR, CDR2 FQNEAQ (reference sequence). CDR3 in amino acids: CASSSTTRGYEQYF. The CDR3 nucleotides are TGTGCCAGCAGCTCGACGACCCGGGGGTACGAGCAGTACTTC.

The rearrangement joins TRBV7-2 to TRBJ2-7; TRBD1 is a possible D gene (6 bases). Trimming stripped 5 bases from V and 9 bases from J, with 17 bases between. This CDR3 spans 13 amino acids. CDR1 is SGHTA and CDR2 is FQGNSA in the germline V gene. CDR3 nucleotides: TGTGCCAGCAGCCTTCCGGGGACAACGCGGCAGTACTTC. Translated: CASSLPGTTRQYF.

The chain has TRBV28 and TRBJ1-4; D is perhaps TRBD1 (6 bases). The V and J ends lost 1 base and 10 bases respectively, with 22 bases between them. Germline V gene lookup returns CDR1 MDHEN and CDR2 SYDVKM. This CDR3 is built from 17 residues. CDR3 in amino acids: CASSLSQGGGPTAKLFF. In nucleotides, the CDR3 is TGTGCCAGCAGTTTATCTCAAGGTGGGGGCCCAACTGCAAAACTGTTTTTT.

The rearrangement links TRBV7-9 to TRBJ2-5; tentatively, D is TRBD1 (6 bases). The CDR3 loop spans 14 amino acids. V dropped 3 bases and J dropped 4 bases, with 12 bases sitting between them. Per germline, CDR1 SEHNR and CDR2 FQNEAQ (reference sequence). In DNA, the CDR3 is TGTGCCAGCAGCTTTAGTACAGGGTTAGAGACCCAGTACTTC. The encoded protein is CASSFSTGLETQYF. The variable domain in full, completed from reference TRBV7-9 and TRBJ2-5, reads DTGVSQNPRHKITKRGQNVTFRCDPISEHNRLYWYRQTLGQGPEFLTYFQNEAQLEKSRLLSDRFSAERPKGSFSTLEIQRTEQGDSAMYLCASSFSTGLETQYFGPGTRLLVL.

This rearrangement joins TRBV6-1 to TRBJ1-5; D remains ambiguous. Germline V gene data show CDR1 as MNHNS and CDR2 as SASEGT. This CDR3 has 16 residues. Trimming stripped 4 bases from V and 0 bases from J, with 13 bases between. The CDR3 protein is CASSVILQDSNQPQHF. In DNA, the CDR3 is TGTGCCAGCAGTGTAATACTCCAGGATAGCAATCAGCCCCAGCATTTT.

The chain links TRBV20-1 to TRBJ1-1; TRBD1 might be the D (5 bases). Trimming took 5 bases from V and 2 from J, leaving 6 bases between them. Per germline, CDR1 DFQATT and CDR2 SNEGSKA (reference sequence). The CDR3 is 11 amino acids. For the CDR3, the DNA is TGCAGTGCTGGGGCTAACACTGAAGCTTTCTTT. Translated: CSAGANTEAFF.

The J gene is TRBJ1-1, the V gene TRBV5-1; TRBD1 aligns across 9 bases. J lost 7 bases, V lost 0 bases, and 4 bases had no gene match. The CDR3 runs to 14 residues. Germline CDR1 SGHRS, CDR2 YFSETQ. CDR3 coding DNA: TGCGCCAGCAGCTTGGGAGGGGACAGGGTTGAAGCTTTCTTT. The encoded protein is CASSLGGDRVEAFF.

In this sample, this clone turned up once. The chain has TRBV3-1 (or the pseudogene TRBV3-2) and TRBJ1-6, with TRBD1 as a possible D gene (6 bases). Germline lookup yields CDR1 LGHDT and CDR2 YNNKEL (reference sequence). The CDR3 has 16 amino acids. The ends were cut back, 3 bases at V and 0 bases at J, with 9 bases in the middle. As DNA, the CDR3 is TGTGCCAGCAGCCAGGGGGCTAGCTCCTATAATTCACCCCTCCACTTT. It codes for CASSQGASSYNSPLHF.

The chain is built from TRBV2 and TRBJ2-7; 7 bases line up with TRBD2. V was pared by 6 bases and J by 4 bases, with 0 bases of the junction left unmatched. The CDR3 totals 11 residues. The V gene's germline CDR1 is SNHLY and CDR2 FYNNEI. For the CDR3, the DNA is TGTGCCAGCAGGGGGGGGTACGAGCAGTACTTC. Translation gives CASRGGYEQYF.

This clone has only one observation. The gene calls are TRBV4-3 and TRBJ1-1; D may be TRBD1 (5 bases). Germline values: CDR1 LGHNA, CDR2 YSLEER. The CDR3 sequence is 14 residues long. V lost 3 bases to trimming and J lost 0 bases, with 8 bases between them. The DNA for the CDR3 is TGCGCCAGCAGCCAGGCCAGGGTGAACACTGAAGCTTTCTTT. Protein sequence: CASSQARVNTEAFF.

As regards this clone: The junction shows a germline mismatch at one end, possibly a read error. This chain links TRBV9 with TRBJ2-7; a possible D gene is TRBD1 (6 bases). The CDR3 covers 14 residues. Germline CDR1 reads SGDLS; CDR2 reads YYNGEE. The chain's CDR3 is CASSATGTPYEQYF. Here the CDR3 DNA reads TGTGCCAGCAGCGCCACAGGGACCCCCTATGAGCAGTACTTC.

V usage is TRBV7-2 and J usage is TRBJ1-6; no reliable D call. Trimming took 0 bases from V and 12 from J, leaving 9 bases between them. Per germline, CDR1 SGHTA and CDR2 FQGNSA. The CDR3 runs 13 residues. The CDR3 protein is CASSLAGIRPLHF. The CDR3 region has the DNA TGTGCCAGCAGCTTAGCCGGGATTCGACCCCTCCACTTT.

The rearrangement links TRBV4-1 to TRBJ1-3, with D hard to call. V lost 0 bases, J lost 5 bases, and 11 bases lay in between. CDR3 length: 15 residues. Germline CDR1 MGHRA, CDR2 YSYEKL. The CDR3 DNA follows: TGCGCCAGCAGCCAAGAGGGCACTCTAAGAAACACCATATATTTT. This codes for CASSQEGTLRNTIYF.

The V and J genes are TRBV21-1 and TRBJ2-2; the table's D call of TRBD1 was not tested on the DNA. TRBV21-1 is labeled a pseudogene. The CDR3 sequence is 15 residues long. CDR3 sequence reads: CASSNRWTGAGELFF. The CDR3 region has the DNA TGTGCCAGCAGCAATAGATGGACAGGTGCCGGGGAGCTGTTTTTT.

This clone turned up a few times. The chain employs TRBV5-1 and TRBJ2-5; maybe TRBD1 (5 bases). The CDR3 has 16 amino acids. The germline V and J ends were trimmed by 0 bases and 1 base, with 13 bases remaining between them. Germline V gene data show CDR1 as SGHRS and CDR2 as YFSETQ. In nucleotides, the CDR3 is TGCGCCAGCAGCTTGGAGGGGATCGGCGCCCAAGAGACCCAGTACTTC. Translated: CASSLEGIGAQETQYF. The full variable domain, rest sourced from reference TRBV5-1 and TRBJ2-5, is KAGVTQTPRYLIKTRGQQVTLSCSPISGHRSVSWYQQTPGQGLQFLFEYFSETQRNKGNFPGRFSGRQFSNSRSEMNVSTLELGDSALYLCASSLEGIGAQETQYFGPGTRLLVL.

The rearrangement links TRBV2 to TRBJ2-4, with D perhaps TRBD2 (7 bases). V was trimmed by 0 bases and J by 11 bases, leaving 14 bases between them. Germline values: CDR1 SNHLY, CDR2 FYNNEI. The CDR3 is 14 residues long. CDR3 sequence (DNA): TGTGCCAGCAGTGAAGCAGGGGGGGAAGTCTTTCAGTACTTC. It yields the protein CASSEAGGEVFQYF.

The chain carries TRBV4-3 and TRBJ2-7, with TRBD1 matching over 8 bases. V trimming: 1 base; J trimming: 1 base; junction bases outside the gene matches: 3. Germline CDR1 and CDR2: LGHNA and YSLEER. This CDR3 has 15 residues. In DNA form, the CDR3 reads TGCGCCAGCAGCCAAGCGACAGGGGCATCCTACGAGCAGTACTTC. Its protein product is CASSQATGASYEQYF.

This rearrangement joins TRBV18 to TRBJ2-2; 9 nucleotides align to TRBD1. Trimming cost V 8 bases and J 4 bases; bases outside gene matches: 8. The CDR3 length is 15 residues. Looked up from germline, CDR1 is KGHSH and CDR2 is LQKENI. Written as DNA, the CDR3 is TGTGCCAGCGCCTGGACAGGGGAGAGCACCGGGGAGCTGTTTTTT. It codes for CASAWTGESTGELFF.

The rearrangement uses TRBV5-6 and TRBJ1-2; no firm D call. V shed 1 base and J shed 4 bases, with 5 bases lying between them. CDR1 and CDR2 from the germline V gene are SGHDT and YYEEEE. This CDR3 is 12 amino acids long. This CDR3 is CASSLYSYGYTF. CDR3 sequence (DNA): TGTGCCAGCAGCTTGTACAGCTATGGCTACACCTTC.

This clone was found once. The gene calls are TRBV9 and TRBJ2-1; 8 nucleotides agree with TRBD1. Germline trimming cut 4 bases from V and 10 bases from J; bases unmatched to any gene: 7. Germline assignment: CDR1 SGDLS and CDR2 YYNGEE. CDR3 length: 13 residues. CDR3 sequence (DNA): TGTGCCAGCAGCACTTGGCCAGGGGGCGAGCAGTTCTTC. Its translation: CASSTWPGGEQFF.

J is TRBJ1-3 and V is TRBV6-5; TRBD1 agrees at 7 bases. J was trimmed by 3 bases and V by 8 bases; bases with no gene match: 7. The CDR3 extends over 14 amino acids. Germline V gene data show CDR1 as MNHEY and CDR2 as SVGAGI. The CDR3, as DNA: TGTGCCAGCGCCGGGACAGAAGGTGGAAACACCATATATTTT. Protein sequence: CASAGTEGGNTIYF.